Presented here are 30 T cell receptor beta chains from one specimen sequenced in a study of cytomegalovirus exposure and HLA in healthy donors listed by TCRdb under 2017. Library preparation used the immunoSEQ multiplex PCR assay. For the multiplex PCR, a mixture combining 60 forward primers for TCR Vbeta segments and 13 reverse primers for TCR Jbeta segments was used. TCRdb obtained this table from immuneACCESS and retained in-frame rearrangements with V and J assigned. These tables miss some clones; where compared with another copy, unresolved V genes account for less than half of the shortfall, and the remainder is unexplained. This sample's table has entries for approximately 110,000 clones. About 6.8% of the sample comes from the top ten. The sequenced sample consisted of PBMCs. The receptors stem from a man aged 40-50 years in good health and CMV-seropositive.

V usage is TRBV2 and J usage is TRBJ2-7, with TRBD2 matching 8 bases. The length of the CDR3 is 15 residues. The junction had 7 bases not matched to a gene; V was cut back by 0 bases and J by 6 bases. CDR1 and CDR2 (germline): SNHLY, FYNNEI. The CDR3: CASSEADSLAGEQYF. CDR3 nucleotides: TGTGCCAGCAGTGAAGCCGACAGCCTAGCGGGCGAGCAGTACTTC.

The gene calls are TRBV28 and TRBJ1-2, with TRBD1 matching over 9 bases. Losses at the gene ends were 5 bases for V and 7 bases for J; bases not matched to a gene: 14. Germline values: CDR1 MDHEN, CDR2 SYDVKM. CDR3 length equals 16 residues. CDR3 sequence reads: CASSRTGVGPLGGYTF. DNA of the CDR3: TGTGCCAGCAGTCGGACAGGGGTAGGGCCTTTAGGTGGCTACACCTTC.

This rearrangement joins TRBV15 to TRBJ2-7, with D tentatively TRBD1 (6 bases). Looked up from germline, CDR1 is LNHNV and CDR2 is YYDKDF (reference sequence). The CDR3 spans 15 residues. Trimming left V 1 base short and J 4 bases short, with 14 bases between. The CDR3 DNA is TGTGCCACCAGCAGAGTATCAGGGGTTTATTACGAGCAGTACTTC. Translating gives CATSRVSGVYYEQYF.

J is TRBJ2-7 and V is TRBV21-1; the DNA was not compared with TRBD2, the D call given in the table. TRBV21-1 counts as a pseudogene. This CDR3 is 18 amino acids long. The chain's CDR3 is CASSKWVLAGGPSYEQYF. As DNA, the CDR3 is TGTGCCAGCAGCAAATGGGTGCTAGCGGGAGGACCCTCCTACGAGCAGTACTTC.

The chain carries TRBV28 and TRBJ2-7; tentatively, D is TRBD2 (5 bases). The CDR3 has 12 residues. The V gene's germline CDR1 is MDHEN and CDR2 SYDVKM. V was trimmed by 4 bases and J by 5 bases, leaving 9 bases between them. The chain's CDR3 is CASSYMGDEQYF. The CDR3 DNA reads TGTGCCAGCAGTTACATGGGAGACGAGCAGTACTTC.

CDR3 sequence (DNA): TGTGCCAGCAGCTTACTAGACTCCTACAATGAGCAGTTCTTC. This sequence encodes CASSLLDSYNEQFF. The rearrangement uses TRBV7-2 and TRBJ2-1; no firm D call. V was trimmed by 2 bases and J by 0 bases, leaving 5 bases between them. CDR3 length: 14 residues. CDR1 is SGHTA, CDR2 FQGNSA, per germline. Combining the CDR3 with reference TRBV7-2 and TRBJ2-1 gives the whole variable domain GAGVSQSPSNKVTEKGKDVELRCDPISGHTALYWYRQSLGQGLEFLIYFQGNSAPDKSGLPSDRFSAERTGGSVSTLTIQRTQQEDSAVYLCASSLLDSYNEQFFGPGTRLTVL.

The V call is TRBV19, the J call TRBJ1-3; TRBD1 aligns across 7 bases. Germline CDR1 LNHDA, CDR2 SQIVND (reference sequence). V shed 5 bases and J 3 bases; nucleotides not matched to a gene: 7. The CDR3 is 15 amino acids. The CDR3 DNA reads TGTGCCAGTAGTCCAACAGGGGCAAGTGGAAACACCATATATTTT. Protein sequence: CASSPTGASGNTIYF.

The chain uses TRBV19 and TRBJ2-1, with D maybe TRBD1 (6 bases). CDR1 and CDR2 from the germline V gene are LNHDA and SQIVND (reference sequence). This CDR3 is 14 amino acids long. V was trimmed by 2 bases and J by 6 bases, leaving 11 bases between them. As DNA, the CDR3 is TGTGCCAGTAGTATACAAACAGGGATCAATGAGCAGTTCTTC. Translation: CASSIQTGINEQFF.

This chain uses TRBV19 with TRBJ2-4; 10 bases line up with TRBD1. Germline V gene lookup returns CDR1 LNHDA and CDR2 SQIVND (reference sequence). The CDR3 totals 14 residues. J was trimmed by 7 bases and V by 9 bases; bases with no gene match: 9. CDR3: CASSSRQGANIQYF. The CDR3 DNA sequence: TGTGCCAGCAGCTCTAGACAGGGGGCCAACATTCAGTACTTC.

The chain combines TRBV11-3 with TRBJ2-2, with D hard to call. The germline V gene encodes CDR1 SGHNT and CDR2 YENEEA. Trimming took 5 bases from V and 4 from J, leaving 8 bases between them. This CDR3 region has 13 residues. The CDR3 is CASSNDFTGELFF. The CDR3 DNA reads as TGTGCCAGCAGCAACGACTTCACCGGGGAGCTGTTTTTT.

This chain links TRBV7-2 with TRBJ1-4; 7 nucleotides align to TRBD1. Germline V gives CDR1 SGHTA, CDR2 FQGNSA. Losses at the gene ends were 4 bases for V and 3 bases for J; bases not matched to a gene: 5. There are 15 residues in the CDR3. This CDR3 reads CASSSTTGPNEKLFF. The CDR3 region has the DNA TGTGCCAGCAGCTCAACGACAGGGCCTAATGAAAAACTGTTTTTT.

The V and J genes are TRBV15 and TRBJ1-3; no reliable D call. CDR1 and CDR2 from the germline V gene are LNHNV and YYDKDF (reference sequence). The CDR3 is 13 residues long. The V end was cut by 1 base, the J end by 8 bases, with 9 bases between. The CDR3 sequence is CATSRVKEDTIYF. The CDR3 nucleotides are TGTGCCACCAGCAGAGTAAAGGAGGACACCATATATTTT.

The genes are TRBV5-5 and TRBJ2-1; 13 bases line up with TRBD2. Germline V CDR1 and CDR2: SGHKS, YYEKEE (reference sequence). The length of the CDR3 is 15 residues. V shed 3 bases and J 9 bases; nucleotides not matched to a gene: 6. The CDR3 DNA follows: TGTGCCAGCAGCTCGGGACTAGCGGGATGGGCTGAGCAGTTCTTC. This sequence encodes CASSSGLAGWAEQFF.

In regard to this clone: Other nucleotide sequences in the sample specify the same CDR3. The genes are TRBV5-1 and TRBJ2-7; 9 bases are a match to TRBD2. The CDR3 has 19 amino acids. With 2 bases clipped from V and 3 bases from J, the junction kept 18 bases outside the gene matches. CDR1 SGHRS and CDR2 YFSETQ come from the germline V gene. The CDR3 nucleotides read TGCGCCAGCAGCTTAAGTGGTTTAGCGGGAGCCGATCCTTACTACGAGCAGTACTTC. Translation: CASSLSGLAGADPYYEQYF.

The DNA for the CDR3 is TGTGCCAGCTCACACCTCCCGGGACAGGGTCACACCATATATTTT. Translated: CASSHLPGQGHTIYF. This rearrangement joins TRBV18 to TRBJ1-3, with 9 nucleotides matching TRBD1. CDR1 is KGHSH, CDR2 LQKENI, per germline. This CDR3 comprises 15 residues. The V segment lost 4 bases and the J segment 8 bases; nucleotides outside the gene matches: 9.

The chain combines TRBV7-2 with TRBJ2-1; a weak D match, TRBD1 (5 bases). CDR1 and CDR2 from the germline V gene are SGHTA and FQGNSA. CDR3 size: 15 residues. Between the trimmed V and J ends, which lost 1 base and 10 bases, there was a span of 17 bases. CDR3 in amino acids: CASSLVAPSRGEQFF. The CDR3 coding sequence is TGTGCCAGCAGCTTAGTGGCTCCTTCTAGGGGAGAGCAGTTCTTC.

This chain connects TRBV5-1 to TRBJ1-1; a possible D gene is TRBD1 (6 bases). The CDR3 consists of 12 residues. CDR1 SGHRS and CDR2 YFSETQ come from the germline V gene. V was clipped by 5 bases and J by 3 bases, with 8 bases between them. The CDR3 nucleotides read TGCGCCAGCAGTACAGGGTACACTGAAGCTTTCTTT. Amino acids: CASSTGYTEAFF.

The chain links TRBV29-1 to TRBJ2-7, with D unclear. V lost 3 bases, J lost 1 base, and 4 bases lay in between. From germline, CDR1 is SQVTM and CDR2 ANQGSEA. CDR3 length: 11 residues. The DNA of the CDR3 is TGCAGCGTTGAGAGGTCCTACGAGCAGTACTTC. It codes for CSVERSYEQYF.

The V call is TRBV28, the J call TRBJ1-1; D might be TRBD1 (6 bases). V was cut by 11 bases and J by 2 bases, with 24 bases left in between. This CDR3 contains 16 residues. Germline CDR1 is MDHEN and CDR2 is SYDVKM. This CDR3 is CASRGGGQGVNTEAFF. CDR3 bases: TGTGCCTCTAGAGGGGGGGGACAAGGGGTAAACACTGAAGCTTTCTTT.

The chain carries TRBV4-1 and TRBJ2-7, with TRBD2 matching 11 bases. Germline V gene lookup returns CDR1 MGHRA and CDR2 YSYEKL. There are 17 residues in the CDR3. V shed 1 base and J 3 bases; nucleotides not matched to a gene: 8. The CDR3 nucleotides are TGCGCCAGCAGCCAAGTCGCGTTAGCGGGAGGGTTCTACGAGCAGTACTTC. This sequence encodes CASSQVALAGGFYEQYF.

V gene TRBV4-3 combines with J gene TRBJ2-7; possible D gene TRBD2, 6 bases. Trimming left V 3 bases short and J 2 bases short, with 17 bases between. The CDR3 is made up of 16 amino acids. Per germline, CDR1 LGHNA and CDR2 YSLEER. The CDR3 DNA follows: TGCGCCAGCAGCCAGGGGTGGGGGGTCAGCACCTACGAGCAGTACTTC. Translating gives CASSQGWGVSTYEQYF.

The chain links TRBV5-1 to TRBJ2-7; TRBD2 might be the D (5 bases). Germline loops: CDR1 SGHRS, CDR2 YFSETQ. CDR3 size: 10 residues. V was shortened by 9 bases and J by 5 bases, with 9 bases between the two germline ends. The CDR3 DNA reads TGCGCCACATTGCGGGACGAGCAGTACTTC. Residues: CATLRDEQYF.

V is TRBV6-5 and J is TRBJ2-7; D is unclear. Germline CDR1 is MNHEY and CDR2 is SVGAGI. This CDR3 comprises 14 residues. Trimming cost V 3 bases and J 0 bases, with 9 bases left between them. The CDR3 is CASSYLASSYEQYF. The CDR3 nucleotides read TGTGCCAGCAGTTATTTGGCCAGCTCCTACGAGCAGTACTTC.

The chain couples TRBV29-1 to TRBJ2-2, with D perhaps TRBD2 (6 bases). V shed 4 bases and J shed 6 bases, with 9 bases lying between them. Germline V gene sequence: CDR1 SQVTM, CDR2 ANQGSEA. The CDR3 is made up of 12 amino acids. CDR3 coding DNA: TGCAGCGTTGCGGGGGAGGCCGGGGAGCTGTTTTTT. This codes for CSVAGEAGELFF.

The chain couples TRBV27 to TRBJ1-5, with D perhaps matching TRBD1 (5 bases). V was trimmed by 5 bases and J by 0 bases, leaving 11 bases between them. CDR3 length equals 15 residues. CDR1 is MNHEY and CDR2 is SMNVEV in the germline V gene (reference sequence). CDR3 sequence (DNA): TGTGCCAGCAGTCCCGGACAAAATAGCAATCAGCCCCAGCATTTT. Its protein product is CASSPGQNSNQPQHF.

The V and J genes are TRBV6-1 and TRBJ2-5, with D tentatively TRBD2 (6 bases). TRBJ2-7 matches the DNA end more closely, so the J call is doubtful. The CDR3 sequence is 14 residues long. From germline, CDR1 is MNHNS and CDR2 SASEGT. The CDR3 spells CASSRGTFSYEQYF. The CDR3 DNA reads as TGTGCCAGCAGTCGCGGGACGTTCTCCTACGAGCAGTACTTC.

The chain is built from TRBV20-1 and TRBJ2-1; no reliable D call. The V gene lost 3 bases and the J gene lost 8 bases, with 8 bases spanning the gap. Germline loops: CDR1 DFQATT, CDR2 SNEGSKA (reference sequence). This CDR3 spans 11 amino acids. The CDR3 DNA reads TGCAGTGCTAGTTTAGTCTATGAGCAGTTCTTC. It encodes CSASLVYEQFF.

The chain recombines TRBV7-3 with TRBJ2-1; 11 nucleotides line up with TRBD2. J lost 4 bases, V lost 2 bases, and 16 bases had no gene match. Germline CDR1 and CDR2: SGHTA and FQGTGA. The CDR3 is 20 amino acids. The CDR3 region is CASSLASTSGTPSEYNEQFF. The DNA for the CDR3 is TGTGCCAGCAGCTTAGCGTCGACTAGCGGGACACCGTCGGAATACAATGAGCAGTTCTTC.

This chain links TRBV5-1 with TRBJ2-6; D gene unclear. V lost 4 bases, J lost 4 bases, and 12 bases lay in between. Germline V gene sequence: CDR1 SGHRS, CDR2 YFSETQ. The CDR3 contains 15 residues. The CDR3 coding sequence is TGCGCCAGCAGCGTTACTGCTTCAGGGGCCAACGTCCTGACTTTC. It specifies CASSVTASGANVLTF. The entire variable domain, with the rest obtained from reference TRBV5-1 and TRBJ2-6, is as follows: KAGVTQTPRYLIKTRGQQVTLSCSPISGHRSVSWYQQTPGQGLQFLFEYFSETQRNKGNFPGRFSGRQFSNSRSEMNVSTLELGDSALYLCASSVTASGANVLTFGAGSRLTVL.

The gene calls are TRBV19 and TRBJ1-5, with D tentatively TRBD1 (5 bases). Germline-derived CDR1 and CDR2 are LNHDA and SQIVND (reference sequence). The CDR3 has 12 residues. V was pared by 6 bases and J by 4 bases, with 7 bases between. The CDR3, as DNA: TGTGCCAGTAGAAGACAGAATCAGCCCCAGCATTTT. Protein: CASRRQNQPQHF. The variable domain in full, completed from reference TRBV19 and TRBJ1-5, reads DGGITQSPKYLFRKEGQNVTLSCEQNLNHDAMYWYRQDPGQGLRLIYYSQIVNDFQKGDIAEGYSVSREKKESFPLTVTSAQKNPTAFYLCASRRQNQPQHFGDGTRLSIL.